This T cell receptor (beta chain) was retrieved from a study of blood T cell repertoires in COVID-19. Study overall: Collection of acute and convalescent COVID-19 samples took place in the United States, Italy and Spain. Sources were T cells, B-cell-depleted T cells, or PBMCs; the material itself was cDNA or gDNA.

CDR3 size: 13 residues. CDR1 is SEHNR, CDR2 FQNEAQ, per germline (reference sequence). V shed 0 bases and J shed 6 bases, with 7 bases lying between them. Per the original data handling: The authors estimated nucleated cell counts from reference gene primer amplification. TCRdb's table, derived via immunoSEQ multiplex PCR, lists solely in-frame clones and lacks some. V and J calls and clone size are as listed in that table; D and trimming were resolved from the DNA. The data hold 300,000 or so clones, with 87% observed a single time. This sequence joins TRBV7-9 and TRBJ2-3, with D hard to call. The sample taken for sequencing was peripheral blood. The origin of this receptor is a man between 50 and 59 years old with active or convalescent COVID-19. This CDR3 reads CASSLAPVDTQYF. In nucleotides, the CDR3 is TGTGCCAGCAGCTTAGCGCCAGTGGATACGCAGTATTTT.